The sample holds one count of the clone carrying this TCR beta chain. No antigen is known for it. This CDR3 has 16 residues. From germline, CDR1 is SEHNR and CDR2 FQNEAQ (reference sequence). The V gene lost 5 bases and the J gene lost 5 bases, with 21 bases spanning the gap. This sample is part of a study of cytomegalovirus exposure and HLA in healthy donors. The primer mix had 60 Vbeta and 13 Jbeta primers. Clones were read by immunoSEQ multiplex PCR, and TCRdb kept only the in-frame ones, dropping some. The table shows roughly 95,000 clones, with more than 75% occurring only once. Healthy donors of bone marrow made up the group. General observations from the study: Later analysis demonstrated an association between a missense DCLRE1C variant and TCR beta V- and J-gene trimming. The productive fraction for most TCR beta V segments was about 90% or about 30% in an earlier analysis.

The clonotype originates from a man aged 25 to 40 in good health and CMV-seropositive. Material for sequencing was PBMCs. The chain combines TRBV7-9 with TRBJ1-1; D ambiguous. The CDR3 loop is CASSELQTVPRTEAFF. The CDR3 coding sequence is TGTGCCAGCAGCGAGCTCCAGACTGTCCCGAGGACTGAAGCTTTCTTT. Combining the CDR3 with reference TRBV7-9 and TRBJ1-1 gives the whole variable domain DTGVSQNPRHKITKRGQNVTFRCDPISEHNRLYWYRQTLGQGPEFLTYFQNEAQLEKSRLLSDRFSAERPKGSFSTLEIQRTEQGDSAMYLCASSELQTVPRTEAFFGQGTRLTVV.